The TCR beta chain described here comes from a study of T cell repertoires in cytomegalovirus infection. Study details: Public TCR beta signatures were indicative of both CMV infection and a matching HLA type. General study findings and limits: The ex vivo response was dominated by HLA-C-restricted CMV-specific TCR beta clonotypes. The study identified carriers of CMV plus the relevant HLA from cumulative public TCR beta family frequency.

CDR1 SGHDT and CDR2 YYEEEE come from the germline V gene. The CDR3 has 14 residues. Trimming removed 2 bases at V and 4 bases at J, with 12 bases between. Remarks on this clonotype: The antigen remains unidentified.

TCRdb reprocessed the reads with MiXCR, giving one entry per CDR3 protein. The table lists approximately 700,000 distinct CDR3 sequences, 35% of them singletons. The sequenced sample consisted of PBMCs. The chain links TRBV5-6 to TRBJ1-1, with D unclear. The clonotype originates from a human donor in good health (CMV status not recorded). Some clones in this sample may be carry-over from other donors' samples. The CDR3 region has the DNA TGTGCCAGCAGCTTCTACCGACGGATCACTGAAGCTTTCTTT. This gives the protein CASSFYRRITEAFF.